Each of the 5 T cell receptor beta chains below was sequenced from the same sample in a study of PD-L1 blockade in urothelial cancer. Clones were read by immunoSEQ multiplex PCR, and TCRdb kept only the in-frame ones, dropping some. The data hold 100,000 to 150,000 clones, with approximately 85% observed a single time. Time point: peripheral blood 6 weeks after treatment start. Here the sequenced sample was PBMCs, taken around atezolizumab (anti-PD-L1) treatment. These receptors were collected from a man aged 50 to 59 with urothelial cancer.

The V call is TRBV7-6, the J call TRBJ2-1; 9 nucleotides agree with TRBD2. The CDR3 contains 15 residues. The germline gives CDR1 SGHVS, CDR2 FNYEAQ. J lost 4 bases, V lost 1 base, and 2 bases had no gene match. The CDR3 protein is CASSLVTSGYNEQFF. DNA for the CDR3: TGTGCCAGCAGCTTAGTGACTAGCGGATACAATGAGCAGTTCTTC.

The chain couples TRBV6-5 to TRBJ1-5, with no clear D. Germline V gene lookup returns CDR1 MNHEY and CDR2 SVGAGI. Trimming left V 5 bases short and J 0 bases short, with 5 bases between. The length of the CDR3 is 13 residues. CDR3 residues: CASSHISNQPQHF. DNA for the CDR3: TGTGCCAGCAGTCACATTAGCAATCAGCCCCAGCATTTT.

The chain couples TRBV6-6 to TRBJ1-2, with a possible D match to TRBD1 (5 bases). CDR1 is MNHNY and CDR2 is SVGAGI in the germline V gene (reference sequence). V dropped 5 bases and J dropped 4 bases, with 14 bases sitting between them. The CDR3 covers 14 residues. The CDR3: CASSDTQGIYGYTF. CDR3 bases: TGTGCCAGCAGTGACACCCAGGGAATCTATGGCTACACCTTC.

CDR3 coding DNA: TGCGCCAGCAGCCCCCCGGACAGTGAAAAACTGTTTTTT. Translation gives CASSPPDSEKLFF. The chain joins TRBV5-1 to TRBJ1-4; possibly TRBD1 for D (6 bases). The CDR3 is 13 amino acids. Looked up from germline, CDR1 is SGHRS and CDR2 is YFSETQ. With 4 bases removed from V and 7 bases from J, the gap between germline ends came to 11 bases.

The CDR3 DNA sequence: TGTGCCTGGAGTGGGGGGCCTTATAATTCACCCCTCCACTTT. Protein: CAWSGGPYNSPLHF. This chain connects TRBV30 to TRBJ1-6, with TRBD1 as a possible D gene (6 bases). Trimming pared 1 base from V and 4 bases from J, leaving 8 bases between. This CDR3 is built from 14 residues. Germline values: CDR1 GTSNPN, CDR2 SVGIG (reference sequence).